Listed below are T cell receptor beta chains from one sample, sequenced in a study of T cells in tuberculosis. Measured with immunoSEQ multiplex PCR; TCRdb has only the in-frame clones, and not every one. Altogether about 24,000 clones are present, roughly 95% being singletons, with the ten largest covering about 8.6%. The material sequenced was PBMCs. The receptors were sampled from a donor aged 10-35 years with latent tuberculosis or without tuberculosis infection. CDR3s include the opening cysteine and the closing phenylalanine or tryptophan. D genes are given only for firm matches. Size values are once, few and many counts, or a class for expanded clones, and some rows have none.

V gene,clone size,J gene,D gene,CDR3 DNA,CDR3 protein
TRBV14,.,TRBJ1-1,.,TGTGCCAGCAGCCACACTCCCTTGACAGAGTTCACTGAAGCTTTCTTT,CASSHTPLTEFTEAFF
TRBV11-2,.,TRBJ2-1,.,TGTGCCAGCAGAATCGCTGGCAGGGGCTCCTACAATGAGCAGTTCTTC,CASRIAGRGSYNEQFF
TRBV2,.,TRBJ2-4,.,TGTGCCAGCGGGCAGGGGGGAAACATTCAGTACTTC,CASGQGGNIQYF
TRBV29-1,.,TRBJ2-5,TRBD2,TGCAGCGTCCCAAGCGGGGCCCAAGAGACCCAGTACTTC,CSVPSGAQETQYF
TRBV5-8,.,TRBJ1-4,.,TGTGCCAGCAGCCCTGGAGGGGCCCTTAATGAAAAACTGTTTTTT,CASSPGGALNEKLFF
TRBV15,.,TRBJ2-5,.,TGTGCCACCAGCCCTTTTCGGACTCAAAAAGAGACCCAGTACTTC,CATSPFRTQKETQYF
TRBV5-1,.,TRBJ1-1,TRBD1,TGCGCCAGCACCCCTATGGCAGGGGGCACTGAAGCTTTCTTT,CASTPMAGGTEAFF
TRBV30,few,TRBJ1-1,.,TGTGCCTGGGACGGGGGATTTAACACTGAAGCTTTCTTT,CAWDGGFNTEAFF
TRBV30,once,TRBJ2-1,TRBD2,TGTGCCTGGAGTGGCCGGGGGGGGCCCTATGAGCAGTTCTTC,CAWSGRGGPYEQFF
TRBV21-1,once,TRBJ1-6,.,TGTGCCAGCATCCGTGACAGGGATCTCTGCAATTCACCCCTCCACTTT,CASIRDRDLCNSPLHF
TRBV5-5,.,TRBJ2-5,TRBD1,TGTGCCAGCAGCCGACCACCGACAGGGATTAGGGGCGAGACCCAGTACTTC,CASSRPPTGIRGETQYF
TRBV5-6,.,TRBJ1-1,TRBD1,TGTGCCAGCAGCTTTTTAAACAGGGGCGTGAACACTGAAGCTTTCTTT,CASSFLNRGVNTEAFF
TRBV19,.,TRBJ2-3,.,TGTGCCAGTAGTATCAACAGGGTCACAGATACGCAGTATTTT,CASSINRVTDTQYF
TRBV6-1,.,TRBJ2-1,.,TGTGCCAGCAGTGAAACAGGGCTGGGTGAGCAGTTCTTC,CASSETGLGEQFF
TRBV5-1,.,TRBJ2-1,.,TGCGCCAGCAGCTTTGTTGCGAATGAGCAGTTCTTC,CASSFVANEQFF
TRBV30,.,TRBJ2-1,.,TGTGCCTGGAGCGCAATGGGCAGTTCCCAGTTCTTC,CAWSAMGSSQFF
TRBV2,.,TRBJ2-7,TRBD1,TGTGCCACCCTGGGGGGACAGGGCGGCGAGCAGTACTTC,CATLGGQGGEQYF
TRBV2,.,TRBJ1-2,TRBD1,TGTGCCAGCAGTTCTCAAATGGGACAGGCGGCAGGTGGCTACACCTTC,CASSSQMGQAAGGYTF
TRBV19,.,TRBJ1-1,TRBD1,TGTGCCAGTAGTCTTTCGACAGGGGCCCCCTCCAGGGCTGAAGCTTTCTTT,CASSLSTGAPSRAEAFF
TRBV12-5,once,TRBJ2-3,TRBD2,TGTGCTAGTGGTTTGCCCTCTAGCGGGGCAGATACGCAGTATTTT,CASGLPSSGADTQYF
TRBV6-1,.,TRBJ2-1,.,TGTGCCAGCAGGGACGACAGGGCGGGGGAGCAGTTCTTC,CASRDDRAGEQFF
TRBV2,.,TRBJ1-2,.,TGTGCCAGCAGTGGGGGAGCGGTACGAGGCTACACCTTC,CASSGGAVRGYTF
TRBV5-1,.,TRBJ2-1,.,TGCGCCAGCAGCTTCCAGGCTGCCTTTGAGTGGGAGCAGTTCTTC,CASSFQAAFEWEQFF
TRBV13,once,TRBJ2-5,.,TGTGCCAGCAGTTTCGATCGGGCTGAGGGACAAGAGACCCAGTACTTC,CASSFDRAEGQETQYF